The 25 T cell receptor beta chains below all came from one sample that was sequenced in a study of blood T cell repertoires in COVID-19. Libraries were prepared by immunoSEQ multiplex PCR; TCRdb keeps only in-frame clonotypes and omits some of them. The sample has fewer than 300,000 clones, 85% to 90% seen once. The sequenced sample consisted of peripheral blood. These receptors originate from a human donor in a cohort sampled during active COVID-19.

The CDR3 region has the DNA TGTGCCAGCAGCTTGGCCCCCGGGAGGGGCACAGATACGCAGTATTTT. Protein: CASSLAPGRGTDTQYF. This chain joins TRBV5-6 and TRBJ2-3; TRBD2 matches at 8 bases. Germline values: CDR1 SGHDT, CDR2 YYEEEE. The CDR3 runs 16 residues. The ends lost 0 bases at V and 1 base at J; junction bases unmatched: 4.

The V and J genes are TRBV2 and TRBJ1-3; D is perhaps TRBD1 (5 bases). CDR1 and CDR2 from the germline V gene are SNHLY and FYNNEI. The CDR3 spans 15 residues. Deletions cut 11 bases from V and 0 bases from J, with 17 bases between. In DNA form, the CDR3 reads TGTGCCGGGTATTACAGGACCTCCTCTGGAAACACCATATATTTT. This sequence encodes CAGYYRTSSGNTIYF. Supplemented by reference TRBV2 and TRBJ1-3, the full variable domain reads EPEVTQTPSHQVTQMGQEVILRCVPISNHLYFYWYRQILGQKVEFLVSFYNNEISEKSEIFDDQFSVERPDGSNFTLKIRSTKLEDSAMYFCAGYYRTSSGNTIYFGEGSWLTVV.

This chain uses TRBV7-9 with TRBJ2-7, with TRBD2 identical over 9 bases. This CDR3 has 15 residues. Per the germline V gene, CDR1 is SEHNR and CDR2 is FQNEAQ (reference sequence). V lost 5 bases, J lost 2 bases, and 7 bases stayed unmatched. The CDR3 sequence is CASSVSSGIPYEQYF. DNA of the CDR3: TGTGCCAGCAGCGTATCTAGCGGGATCCCCTACGAGCAGTACTTC.

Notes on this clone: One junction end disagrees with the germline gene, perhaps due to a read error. CDR3 nucleotide sequence: TGCGCCAGCAGCCAAGATCACGGGGTGAACGCTGAAGCTTTCTTT. Its translation: CASSQDHGVNAEAFF. This rearrangement joins TRBV4-1 to TRBJ1-1; D is unclear. The CDR3 has 15 residues. The germline gives CDR1 MGHRA, CDR2 YSYEKL.

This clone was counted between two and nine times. CDR3 in amino acids: CAWMGQGGSPLHF. In DNA, the CDR3 is TGTGCCTGGATGGGGCAGGGAGGGTCACCCCTCCACTTT. This chain uses TRBV30 with TRBJ1-6, with D perhaps matching TRBD1 (5 bases). This CDR3 is built from 13 residues. Germline values: CDR1 GTSNPN, CDR2 SVGIG (reference sequence). Between the trimmed V and J ends, which lost 4 bases and 10 bases, there was a span of 14 bases.

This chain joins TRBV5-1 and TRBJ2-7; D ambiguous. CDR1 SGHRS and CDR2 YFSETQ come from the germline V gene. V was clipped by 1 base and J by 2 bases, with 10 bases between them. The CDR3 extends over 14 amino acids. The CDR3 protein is CASSLIPGTYEQYF. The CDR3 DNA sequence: TGCGCCAGCAGCTTGATCCCAGGAACCTACGAGCAGTACTTC.

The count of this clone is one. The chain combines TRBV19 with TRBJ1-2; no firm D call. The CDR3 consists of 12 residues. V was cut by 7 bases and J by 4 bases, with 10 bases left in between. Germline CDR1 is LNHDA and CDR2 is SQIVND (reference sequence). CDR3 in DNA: TGTGCCAGTACGAGGGATCCCTATGGCTACACCTTC. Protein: CASTRDPYGYTF.

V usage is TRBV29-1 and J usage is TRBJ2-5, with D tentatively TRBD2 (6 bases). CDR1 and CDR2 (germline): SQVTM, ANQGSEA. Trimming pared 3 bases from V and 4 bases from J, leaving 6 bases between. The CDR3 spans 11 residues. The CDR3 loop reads CSVEGGETQYF. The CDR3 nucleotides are TGCAGCGTTGAGGGGGGAGAGACCCAGTACTTC.

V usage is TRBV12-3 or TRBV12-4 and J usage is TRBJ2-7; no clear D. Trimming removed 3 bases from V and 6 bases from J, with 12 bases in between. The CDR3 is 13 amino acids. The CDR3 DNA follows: TGTGCCAGCAGTTTCAAGGTCTCGGGCGAGCAGTACTTC. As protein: CASSFKVSGEQYF.

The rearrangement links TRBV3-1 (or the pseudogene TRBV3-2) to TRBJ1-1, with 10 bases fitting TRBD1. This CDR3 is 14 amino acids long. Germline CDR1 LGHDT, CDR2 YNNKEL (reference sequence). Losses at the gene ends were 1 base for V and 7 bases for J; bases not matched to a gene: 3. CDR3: CASSQGWDRGEAFF. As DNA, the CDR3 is TGTGCCAGCAGCCAAGGTTGGGACAGGGGTGAAGCTTTCTTT.

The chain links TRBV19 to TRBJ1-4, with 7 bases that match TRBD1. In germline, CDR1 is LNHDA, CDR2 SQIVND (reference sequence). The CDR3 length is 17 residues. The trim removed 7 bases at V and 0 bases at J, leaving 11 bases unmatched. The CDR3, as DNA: TGTGCCAGTAAGAGGGGACAGCCGCTTGCAACTAATGAAAAACTGTTTTTT. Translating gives CASKRGQPLATNEKLFF.

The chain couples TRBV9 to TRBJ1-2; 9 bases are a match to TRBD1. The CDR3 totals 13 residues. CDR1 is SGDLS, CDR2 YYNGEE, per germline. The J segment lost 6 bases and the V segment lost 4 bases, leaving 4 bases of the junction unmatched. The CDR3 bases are TGTGCCAGCAGCAGGGGACAGGGTAATGGCTACACCTTC. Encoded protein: CASSRGQGNGYTF.

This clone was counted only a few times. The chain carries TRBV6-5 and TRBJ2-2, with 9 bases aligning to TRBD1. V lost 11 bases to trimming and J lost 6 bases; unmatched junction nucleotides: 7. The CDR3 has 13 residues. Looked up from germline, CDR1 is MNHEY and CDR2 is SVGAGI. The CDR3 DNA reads TGTGCCGCTGGGACAGGGACGGCCGGGGAGCTGTTTTTT. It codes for CAAGTGTAGELFF.

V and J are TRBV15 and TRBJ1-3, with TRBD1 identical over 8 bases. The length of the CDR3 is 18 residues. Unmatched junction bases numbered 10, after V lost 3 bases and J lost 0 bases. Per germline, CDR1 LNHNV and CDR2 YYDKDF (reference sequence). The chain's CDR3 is CATSSRSGGLRSGNTIYF. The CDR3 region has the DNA TGTGCCACCAGCAGTCGGTCAGGGGGCCTTCGCTCTGGAAACACCATATATTTT.

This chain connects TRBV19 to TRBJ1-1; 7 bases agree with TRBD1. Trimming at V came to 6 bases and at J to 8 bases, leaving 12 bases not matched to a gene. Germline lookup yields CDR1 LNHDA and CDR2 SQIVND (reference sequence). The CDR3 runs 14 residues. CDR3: CASRDPRGGLEAFF. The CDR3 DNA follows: TGTGCCAGTAGGGATCCACGAGGGGGCCTAGAAGCTTTCTTT.

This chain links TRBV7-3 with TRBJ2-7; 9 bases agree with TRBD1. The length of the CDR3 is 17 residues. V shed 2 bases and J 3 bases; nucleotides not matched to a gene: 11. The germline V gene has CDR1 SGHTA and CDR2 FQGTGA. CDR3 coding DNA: TGTGCCAGCAGCTTAGGTTCGCAAGGGACAGGGATCTACGAGCAGTACTTC. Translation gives CASSLGSQGTGIYEQYF.

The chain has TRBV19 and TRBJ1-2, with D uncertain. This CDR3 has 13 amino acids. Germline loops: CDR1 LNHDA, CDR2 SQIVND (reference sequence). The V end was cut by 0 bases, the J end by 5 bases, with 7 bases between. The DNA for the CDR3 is TGTGCCAGTAGTATAGATGGAGCGTATGGCTACACCTTC. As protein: CASSIDGAYGYTF.

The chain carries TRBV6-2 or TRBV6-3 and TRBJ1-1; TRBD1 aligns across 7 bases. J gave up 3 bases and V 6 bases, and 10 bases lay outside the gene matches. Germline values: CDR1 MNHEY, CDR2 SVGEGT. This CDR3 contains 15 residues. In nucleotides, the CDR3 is TGTGCCAGCAGCAAAGCGACAGGGCGCGACACTGAAGCTTTCTTT. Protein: CASSKATGRDTEAFF.

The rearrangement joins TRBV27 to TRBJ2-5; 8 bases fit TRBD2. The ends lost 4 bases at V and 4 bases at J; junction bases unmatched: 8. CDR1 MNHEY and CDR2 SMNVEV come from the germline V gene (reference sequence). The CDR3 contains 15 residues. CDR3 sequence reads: CASSSPGTSRETQYF. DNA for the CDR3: TGTGCCAGCAGTTCCCCAGGGACTAGTAGAGAGACCCAGTACTTC.

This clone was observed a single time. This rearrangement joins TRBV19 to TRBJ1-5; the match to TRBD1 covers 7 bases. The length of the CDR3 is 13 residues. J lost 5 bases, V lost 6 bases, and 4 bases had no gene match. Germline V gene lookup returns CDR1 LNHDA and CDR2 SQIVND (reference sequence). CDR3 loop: CASSTGQDQPQHF. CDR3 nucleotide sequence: TGTGCCAGTAGCACCGGACAGGATCAGCCCCAGCATTTT.

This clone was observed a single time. CDR3 sequence: CSGYNTNEQFF. The CDR3 DNA follows: TGCAGTGGTTACAATACCAATGAGCAGTTCTTC. V and J are TRBV20-1 and TRBJ2-1, with D unresolved. This CDR3 is built from 11 residues. The V end was cut by 7 bases, the J end by 6 bases, with 10 bases between. Germline V gene lookup returns CDR1 DFQATT and CDR2 SNEGSKA (reference sequence).

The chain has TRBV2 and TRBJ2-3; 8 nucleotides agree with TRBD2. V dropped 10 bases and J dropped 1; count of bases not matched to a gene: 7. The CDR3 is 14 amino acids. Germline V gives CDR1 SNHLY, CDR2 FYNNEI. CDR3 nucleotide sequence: TGTGCCACTGCCCCGGGACTAGGCACAGATACGCAGTATTTT. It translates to CATAPGLGTDTQYF.

The CDR3 region has the DNA TGTGCCAGCAGCCGCGGCCAAGTTGAAGCTTTCTTT. It is translated as CASSRGQVEAFF. The rearrangement uses TRBV5-6 and TRBJ1-1, with unresolved D. CDR1 is SGHDT and CDR2 is YYEEEE in the germline V gene. V was pared by 4 bases and J by 7 bases, with 11 bases between. CDR3 size: 12 residues.

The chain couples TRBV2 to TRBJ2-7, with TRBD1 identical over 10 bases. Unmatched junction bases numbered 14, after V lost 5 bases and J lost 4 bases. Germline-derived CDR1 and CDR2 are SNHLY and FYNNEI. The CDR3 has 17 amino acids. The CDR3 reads CASSSSRDRGGPYEQYF. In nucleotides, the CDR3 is TGTGCCAGCAGTTCCTCCCGGGACAGGGGAGGGCCTTACGAGCAGTACTTC.

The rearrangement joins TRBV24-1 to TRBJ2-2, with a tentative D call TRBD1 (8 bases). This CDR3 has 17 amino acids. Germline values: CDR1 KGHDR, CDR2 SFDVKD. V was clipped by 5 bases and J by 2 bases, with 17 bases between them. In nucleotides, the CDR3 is TGTGCCACCAGTGGTAGGGGGGGGACAGGAAACACCGGGGAGCTGTTTTTT. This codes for CATSGRGGTGNTGELFF.